One and the same sample provided the 17 T cell receptor beta chains below, sequenced in a study of circulating and synovial CD4+ cells in juvenile arthritis. Data came from immunoSEQ multiplex PCR; TCRdb stores just in-frame clones and leaves some out. The table includes around 18,000 clones, around 91% detected once. Sequencing used CD4+ T cells from blood. The source of these receptors is a human donor with juvenile idiopathic arthritis.

The rearrangement links TRBV4-3 to TRBJ2-2; D not resolved. Per germline, CDR1 LGHNA and CDR2 YSLEER. The CDR3 runs to 16 residues. V lost 0 bases, J lost 0 bases, and 8 bases lay in between. CDR3 loop: CASSQDWRTNTGELFF. DNA for the CDR3: TGCGCCAGCAGCCAAGATTGGCGGACGAACACCGGGGAGCTGTTTTTT.

In regard to this clone: Compared with germline, one end of the junction differs, possibly owing to a read error. The CDR3 DNA is TGTGCCAGCAGTGGAGATGGACTTTCCTGTGTCTTC. This encodes CASSGDGLSCVF. The chain links TRBV2 to TRBJ2-1, with a weak D call TRBD2 (5 bases). This CDR3 has 12 amino acids. CDR1 is SNHLY, CDR2 FYNNEI, per germline.

This chain joins TRBV28 and TRBJ1-2; D is perhaps TRBD1 (5 bases). The V end was cut by 4 bases, the J end by 8 bases, with 29 bases between. Per the germline V gene, CDR1 is MDHEN and CDR2 is SYDVKM. CDR3 length: 18 amino acids. The CDR3 region is CASSSTLTPTPGGEGYTF. CDR3 sequence (DNA): TGTGCCAGCAGTTCGACCCTAACCCCAACGCCCGGGGGGGAGGGCTACACCTTC.

The chain carries TRBV5-1 and TRBJ1-4; D gene uncertain. This CDR3 is 14 amino acids long. Trimming stripped 1 base from V and 5 bases from J, with 9 bases between. The germline gives CDR1 SGHRS, CDR2 YFSETQ. CDR3 nucleotide sequence: TGCGCCAGCAGCTTGTATACAGTAAATGAAAAACTGTTTTTT. It translates to CASSLYTVNEKLFF.

The genes are TRBV27 and TRBJ1-4; D is uncertain. The germline V gene has CDR1 MNHEY and CDR2 SMNVEV (reference sequence). This CDR3 comprises 13 residues. V dropped 3 bases and J dropped 5 bases, with 7 bases sitting between them. CDR3 in DNA: TGTGCCAGCAGTTTCCGGAGGAATGAAAAACTGTTTTTT. It is translated as CASSFRRNEKLFF.

The CDR3 reads CASSLWSSGNEQFF. CDR3 nucleotide sequence: TGTGCCAGCAGCTTATGGTCTAGCGGCAATGAGCAGTTCTTC. This rearrangement joins TRBV7-9 to TRBJ2-1; the match to TRBD2 covers 7 bases. After removal of 2 bases from V and 6 bases from J, the junction contained 4 bases not matched to a gene. The germline gives CDR1 SEHNR, CDR2 FQNEAQ (reference sequence). The CDR3 is 14 residues long.

This CDR3 reads CASSQSGQGHNEQFF. The CDR3 DNA reads as TGTGCCAGCAGCCAATCTGGGCAGGGTCACAATGAGCAGTTCTTC. The genes are TRBV16 and TRBJ2-1; D possibly corresponds to TRBD1 (5 bases). In germline, CDR1 is KGHSY, CDR2 FQNENV. The CDR3 totals 15 residues. V lost 0 bases and J lost 5, with 11 bases in between.

The V gene is TRBV18, the J gene TRBJ1-3; no clear D gene. Germline V gives CDR1 KGHSH, CDR2 LQKENI. V lost 3 bases, J lost 0 bases, and 15 bases lay in between. CDR3 length: 17 amino acids. The CDR3 region has the DNA TGTGCCAGCTCACCCTCGCGCGGGGTAGACTCTGGAAACACCATATATTTT. This gives the protein CASSPSRGVDSGNTIYF. The full variable domain, rest sourced from reference TRBV18 and TRBJ1-3, is NAGVMQNPRHLVRRRGQEARLRCSPMKGHSHVYWYRQLPEEGLKFMVYLQKENIIDESGMPKERFSAEFPKEGPSILRIQQVVRGDSAAYFCASSPSRGVDSGNTIYFGEGSWLTVV.

The chain carries TRBV5-1 and TRBJ1-2; TRBD1 matches 8 bases. V gave up 0 bases and J gave up 3 bases; unmatched junction bases: 7. Per the germline V gene, CDR1 is SGHRS and CDR2 is YFSETQ. CDR3 length equals 16 residues. CDR3 bases: TGCGCCAGCAGCTTGGGAAACTACAGGGGGGACTATGGCTACACCTTC. Residues: CASSLGNYRGDYGYTF.

This chain links TRBV5-1 with TRBJ2-2; 8 bases map to TRBD1. V lost 4 bases to trimming and J lost 0 bases; unmatched junction nucleotides: 2. The CDR3 sequence is 15 residues long. The V gene's germline CDR1 is SGHRS and CDR2 YFSETQ. The chain's CDR3 is CASSLDRANTGELFF. The CDR3 nucleotides read TGCGCCAGCAGCCTGGACAGGGCGAACACCGGGGAGCTGTTTTTT.

The DNA for the CDR3 is TGTGCCAGCAGCTCAAGACAGACCTTACTTGGCTACACCTTC. This encodes CASSSRQTLLGYTF. The rearrangement uses TRBV7-8 and TRBJ1-2, with a possible D match to TRBD1 (5 bases). Deletions cut 4 bases from V and 7 bases from J, with 16 bases between. From germline, CDR1 is SGHVS and CDR2 FQNEAQ. The CDR3 has 14 amino acids.

This clone was seen more than once but under ten times. V usage is TRBV10-3 and J usage is TRBJ2-7; D perhaps matches TRBD2 (6 bases). Germline lookup yields CDR1 ENHRY and CDR2 SYGVKD. This CDR3 has 11 amino acids. V was cut by 10 bases and J by 3 bases, with 10 bases left in between. CDR3 nucleotides: TGTGCCACCGGCGGGAACTACGAGCAGTACTTC. Its translation: CATGGNYEQYF.

The chain joins TRBV4-3 to TRBJ2-7; 10 nucleotides line up with TRBD2. The V gene end was trimmed by 2 bases and the J gene end by 7 bases; junction bases not matched to a gene: 5. CDR3 length: 14 amino acids. Germline-derived CDR1 and CDR2 are LGHNA and YSLEER. The CDR3 nucleotides are TGCGCCAGCAGCCAACTAGCGGGAGTTTGGGAGCAGTACTTC. Protein product: CASSQLAGVWEQYF.

The chain uses TRBV15 and TRBJ1-2; 8 bases are a match to TRBD1. V lost 0 bases to trimming and J lost 6 bases; unmatched junction nucleotides: 6. This CDR3 contains 15 residues. From germline, CDR1 is LNHNV and CDR2 YYDKDF (reference sequence). CDR3 sequence: CATSRDFAGGNGYTF. CDR3 DNA: TGTGCCACCAGCAGAGATTTCGCAGGGGGCAATGGCTACACCTTC.

About this clone itself: Within the sample, other DNA sequences also encode this same CDR3. The chain is built from TRBV7-2 and TRBJ1-5; D is ambiguous. This CDR3 has 15 residues. Germline V gene data show CDR1 as SGHTA and CDR2 as FQGNSA. Trimming shortened V by 3 bases and J by 11 bases, and 20 bases separated the two germline ends. The CDR3: CASSLLVGGRGAQHF. DNA of the CDR3: TGTGCCAGCAGCTTGTTAGTAGGAGGGAGAGGAGCCCAGCATTTT.

The rearrangement uses TRBV30 and TRBJ1-2; D is possibly TRBD1 (6 bases). This CDR3 spans 17 amino acids. Trimming removed 2 bases at V and 8 bases at J, with 27 bases between. CDR1 GTSNPN and CDR2 SVGIG come from the germline V gene (reference sequence). In DNA, the CDR3 is TGTGCCTGGAGTCGATGGTTAGGGACAAATCTCTTCTGGGGCTACACCTTC. Translation: CAWSRWLGTNLFWGYTF.

This rearrangement joins TRBV4-3 to TRBJ2-3, with a weak D call TRBD2 (7 bases). CDR1 and CDR2 from the germline V gene are LGHNA and YSLEER. The length of the CDR3 is 16 residues. V shed 1 base and J shed 3 bases, with 14 bases lying between them. CDR3 residues: CASSQGGGGPTDTQYF. DNA of the CDR3: TGCGCCAGCAGCCAAGGTGGGGGGGGGCCGACAGATACGCAGTATTTT.